This TCR beta chain was identified in a study of T cells in Graves' hyperthyroidism and ophthalmopathy (dated by TCRdb to between 2019 and 2020). In the study overall: Peripheral blood was sampled at the time of initial diagnosis, prior to any treatment. According to the paper, TCR Vbeta CDR3 sequencing was carried out on approximately 140 peripheral blood samples, which came from 40 to 45 ophthalmopathy, 80 or so hyperthyroidism and approximately 17 progressor patients. After sampling, hyperthyroidism patients received methimazole starting at 30 mg daily, and ophthalmopathy patients received high-dose intravenous methylprednisolone. Thyroid tissue and blood T-cell repertoires from about six Graves' hyperthyroidism patients were also compared in the study. Prospective prediction of ophthalmopathy was tested in an independent validation cohort consisting of some 19 hyperthyroidism patients and around 16 patients who later progressed to ophthalmopathy. The roughly 94 discovery patients were randomly split 7:3 into training and test sets. TCR V-J signatures able to tell the groups apart were searched for in a discovery cohort of 100 patients, of whom over 40 had Graves' ophthalmopathy and about 60 had stable Graves' hyperthyroidism. General findings and caveats noted by the study authors: No statistical method was used to set the sample size in advance, and investigators knew the group allocation. Blood samples also contained most of the expanded thyroid clonotypes (frequency above 0.001), which suggests that blood repertoires may reflect thyroid immune responses. Ophthalmopathy was separated from stable hyperthyroidism by a 13 V-J signature model, with around 90% sensitivity and roughly 84% specificity obtained in cross-validation and 80%/75% obtained in testing. In validation, the model predicted progression to ophthalmopathy a median of roughly 6.5 months before onset, with around 70% sensitivity and about 75% specificity.

A patient counted as having stable Graves' hyperthyroidism if no progression to ophthalmopathy occurred over 18 months of follow-up. Hyperthyroidism patients were aged 18 to 65 years and newly diagnosed, with disease duration of less than 2 months. Patients with uncontrolled infections, other autoimmune diseases, pregnancy or lactation were excluded. Diagnoses were established on the basis of clinical symptoms, serum thyroxine and TRAb, thyroid ultrasound, and orbital computed tomography. PBMCs were separated from about 10 ml of fresh peripheral blood using Ficoll-Paque density gradient centrifugation. Total RNA was extracted with Trizol reagent, and quality was checked on an Agilent 2100 Bioanalyzer. This clonotype has at least ten counts. The antigen it recognizes is unknown. Within one base of it there is no much larger clone, and no base qualities were kept. CDR1 and CDR2, looked up from the germline V gene, are SGHTA and FQGNSA. The CDR3, cysteine through phenylalanine, is 15 amino acids long. Of the read, only the CDR3 DNA is kept; its 45 bases are in frame from base 1. Between the V and J ends, shortened by 2 bases and 7 bases respectively, the junction contains 15 bases.

The TCR beta CDR3 regions were amplified from the RNA transcripts. The TCR CDR3 was subjected to a first round of RT-PCR using the HTBI primer set and the Qiagen OneStep RT-PCR kit. The libraries were constructed in a second round of multiplex PCR and then size-selected and purified. The libraries were sequenced on an Illumina HiSeq2000 using paired-end 100 bp reads. The study's own analysis went as follows. SOAPnuke was used to process the raw data, removing reads that contained adapters or uncalled bases, had a mean Phred below 15, or lacked an exact match to the constant primer or identifier. COPE v1.2.5 was used to merge the high-quality paired reads, and each unique nucleotide sequence was defined as a clonotype. MiTCR v1.1 was used to align clonotypes to the IMGT TRBV, TRBD and TRBJ reference segments. The analysis was restricted to V-J combinations with a frequency above 0.0001, which together covered about 99% of the repertoires. A TCS score was defined as the ratio between F50 (clonal expansion) and ExV (chaos), using BLOSUM62-based TCRdist between CDR3 peptides within each V-J. Welch's t-statistics and random forest reduced fewer than 600 V-J features to fewer than 15, which were used in a naive Bayes classifier (R e1071). The public reads were reanalyzed by TCRdb: fastp trimming at Q25, MiXCR alignment, in-frame beta chains only. All rows with the same CDR3 protein become a single entry with the most common DNA and genes. TCRdb, not the original authors, processed these V and J calls. This sample holds some 460,000 distinct CDR3 sequences; around 16% were observed only once. The top ten clones comprise 13% to 15% of the sample.

The sequence was obtained from a woman aged 18-30 years with Graves' hyperthyroidism. The sequencing sample was made of blood. The sequence joins TRBV7-2 to TRBJ2-1; TRBD1 might be the D gene, on 6 matching bases. In nucleotide form, the sequence is TGTGCCAGCAGCTTAATCTGGGGGCCGGGGAATGAGCAGTTCTTC. This sequence encodes CASSLIWGPGNEQFF.